Listed here are 15 T cell receptor beta chains from one sample, sequenced in a study of blood T cell repertoires in COVID-19. Some clones are missing from TCRdb's copy, which holds only in-frame ones; the method was immunoSEQ multiplex PCR. Here the sample spans 70,000 to 95,000 clones, about 82% being singletons. The source material was peripheral blood. The receptors derive from a human donor in a cohort sampled during active COVID-19.

The chain links TRBV19 to TRBJ1-1; no definite D call. Trimming shortened V by 7 bases and J by 0 bases, and 15 bases separated the two germline ends. Germline V CDR1 and CDR2: LNHDA, SQIVND (reference sequence). This CDR3 contains 15 residues. The DNA of the CDR3 is TGTGCCAGTAAAATGGGAGATCAGGTGAACACTGAAGCTTTCTTT. This sequence encodes CASKMGDQVNTEAFF.

In DNA, the CDR3 is TGTGCCAGCTCGCCGGACTCCTATGGGACAGGTGAGCAGTTCTTC. This codes for CASSPDSYGTGEQFF. The gene calls are TRBV18 and TRBJ2-1; TRBD1 agrees at 8 bases. Trimming removed 6 bases from V and 9 bases from J; junction bases left unmatched: 13. This CDR3 is 15 amino acids long. Germline loops: CDR1 KGHSH, CDR2 LQKENI.

This clone was seen once. The chain joins TRBV3-1 (or the pseudogene TRBV3-2) to TRBJ2-7, with 7 bases matching TRBD2. Germline assignment: CDR1 LGHDT and CDR2 YNNKEL (reference sequence). This CDR3 has 14 amino acids. V lost 10 bases to trimming and J lost 5 bases; unmatched junction nucleotides: 14. This chain's CDR3 is CANLLPGRRDEQYF. The CDR3 DNA is TGTGCCAATCTCCTCCCCGGGAGGAGGGACGAGCAGTACTTC.

The rearrangement joins TRBV29-1 to TRBJ2-5, with 8 nucleotides matching TRBD2. CDR3 size: 14 residues. The germline CDR1 and CDR2 sequences are SQVTM and ANQGSEA. V was clipped by 4 bases and J by 5 bases; unmatched bases: 9. The CDR3: CSVAGSGVGETQYF. In nucleotides, the CDR3 is TGCAGCGTTGCGGGTAGCGGGGTCGGGGAGACCCAGTACTTC.

This clone appeared a single time. The chain has TRBV9 and TRBJ2-1, with 8 bases that match TRBD2. Germline V gives CDR1 SGDLS, CDR2 YYNGEE. The CDR3 spans 14 residues. The junction had 7 bases not matched to a gene; V was cut back by 3 bases and J by 8 bases. Written as DNA, the CDR3 is TGTGCCAGCAGCGCCGGGGGGGCCATCGATGAGCAGTTCTTC. Its translation: CASSAGGAIDEQFF.

The V call is TRBV5-4, the J call TRBJ1-2; 7 nucleotides line up with TRBD1. CDR1 SGHNT and CDR2 YYREEE come from the germline V gene (reference sequence). Unmatched junction bases numbered 11, after V lost 4 bases and J lost 8 bases. The CDR3 loop spans 14 amino acids. CDR3 protein: CASSTAGQPLGYTF. DNA for the CDR3: TGTGCCAGCAGCACCGCGGGACAGCCCTTGGGCTACACCTTC. Full variable domain (remainder filled in from reference TRBV5-4 and TRBJ1-2): ETGVTQSPTHLIKTRGQQVTLRCSSQSGHNTVSWYQQALGQGPQFIFQYYREEENGRGNFPPRFSGLQFPNYSSELNVNALELDDSALYLCASSTAGQPLGYTFGSGTRLTVV.

The gene calls are TRBV6-5 and TRBJ1-4; D is perhaps TRBD1 (6 bases). Germline CDR1 is MNHEY and CDR2 is SVGAGI. The CDR3 contains 16 residues. V was clipped by 2 bases and J by 0 bases, with 10 bases between them. The CDR3 DNA sequence: TGTGCCAGCAGTTACGGGACACATACAACTAATGAAAAACTGTTTTTT. Protein: CASSYGTHTTNEKLFF.

The chain couples TRBV28 to TRBJ2-7; weak D call: TRBD1 (6 bases). This CDR3 is 14 amino acids long. Deletions cut 4 bases from V and 3 bases from J, with 13 bases between. In germline, CDR1 is MDHEN, CDR2 SYDVKM. CDR3 protein: CASSWLTGDYEQYF. CDR3 DNA: TGTGCCAGCAGTTGGTTGACAGGAGACTACGAGCAGTACTTC.

This clone showed up just once. The gene calls are TRBV19 and TRBJ2-3; TRBD2 matches at 11 bases. CDR3 length: 16 amino acids. The germline gives CDR1 LNHDA, CDR2 SQIVND (reference sequence). The trim removed 4 bases at V and 3 bases at J, leaving 6 bases unmatched. The CDR3 DNA sequence: TGTGCCAGTAGTAATAGCGGGGGGGCCTGGACAGATACGCAGTATTTT. Protein product: CASSNSGGAWTDTQYF.

In DNA, the CDR3 is TGTGCCAGCAGTCGGACAGGAAACACAGATACGCAGTATTTT. It translates to CASSRTGNTDTQYF. This sequence joins TRBV11-3 and TRBJ2-3, with 7 bases that match TRBD1. The CDR3 is 14 amino acids. Looked up from germline, CDR1 is SGHNT and CDR2 is YENEEA. Germline trimming cut 6 bases from V and 2 bases from J; bases unmatched to any gene: 5. Full variable domain (rest looked up from reference TRBV11-3 and TRBJ2-3): EAGVVQSPRYKIIEKKQPVAFWCNPISGHNTLYWYLQNLGQGPELLIRYENEEAVDDSQLPKDRFSAERLKGVDSTLKIQPAELGDSAVYLCASSRTGNTDTQYFGPGTRLTVL.

V usage is TRBV1 and J usage is TRBJ2-4; whether TRBD1, the table's D call, matches the DNA was not checked. TRBV1 is labeled a pseudogene. There are 15 residues in the CDR3. The CDR3 DNA reads as TGCACCAGCAGCAGTCCGGGACAGGGGGCAAACATTCAGTACTTC. Its protein product is CTSSSPGQGANIQYF.

This clone was recorded once. This sequence joins TRBV11-2 and TRBJ2-7; D unresolved. The CDR3 runs 11 residues. Trimming removed 0 bases from V and 6 bases from J, with 3 bases in between. Germline assignment: CDR1 SGHAT and CDR2 FQNNGV. The CDR3 loop is CASSLEREQYF. Here the CDR3 DNA reads TGTGCCAGCAGCTTAGAGCGCGAGCAGTACTTC.

This clone appeared once. V usage is TRBV30 and J usage is TRBJ1-3, with D hard to call. Trimming cost V 2 bases and J 4 bases, with 3 bases left between them. CDR1 is GTSNPN, CDR2 SVGIG, per germline (reference sequence). The CDR3 has 11 amino acids. CDR3 sequence: CAWSRGNTIYF. The CDR3 nucleotides read TGTGCCTGGAGTCGGGGAAACACCATATATTTT.

The chain couples TRBV28 to TRBJ2-3; 12 bases are shared with TRBD2. Trimming cost V 7 bases and J 5 bases; bases outside gene matches: 10. CDR1 and CDR2 from the germline V gene are MDHEN and SYDVKM. This CDR3 is built from 16 residues. CDR3 sequence (DNA): TGTGCCAGCACCCCCACCGGGACTAGCGGGTTAGATACGCAGTATTTT. Its translation: CASTPTGTSGLDTQYF.

V usage is TRBV27 and J usage is TRBJ1-4; D is perhaps TRBD1 (6 bases). Per the germline V gene, CDR1 is MNHEY and CDR2 is SMNVEV (reference sequence). This CDR3 is built from 16 residues. With 1 base removed from V and 5 bases from J, the gap between germline ends came to 14 bases. The CDR3 is CASSLYGRGANEKLFF. Written as DNA, the CDR3 is TGTGCCAGCAGTTTATACGGGAGGGGGGCGAATGAAAAACTGTTTTTT.